These T cell receptor beta chains were read from a single sample in a study of T cells in Graves' hyperthyroidism and ophthalmopathy. TCRdb re-called the multiplex PCR reads with MiXCR, one entry per CDR3 protein. The sample shows about 720,000 distinct CDR3 sequences, about 19% of them seen only once. Sequenced input: blood. The receptor set was obtained from a woman aged 45-60 years with Graves' hyperthyroidism that later progressed to Graves' ophthalmopathy. Each CDR3 is given with its conserved first and last residue. The D gene is left open where the match is weak. Rows give clone size only sometimes, using once, few, many, or a class for an expanded clone.

v_call	j_call	d_call	clone_size	cdr3_aa	cdr3_nt
TRBV12-3/TRBV12-4	TRBJ1-6	NA	many	CASSSGRNFHSPLHF	TGTGCCAGCAGTTCCGGACGGAATTTTCATTCACCCCTCCACTTT
TRBV18	TRBJ2-1	NA	many	CASSPERNEQFF	TGTGCCAGCTCACCTGAGAGAAATGAGCAGTTCTTC
TRBV5-1	TRBJ2-3	TRBD2	few	CASSLVQRGGRSDTQYF	TGCGCCAGCAGCTTGGTCCAGCGGGGGGGCCGGTCAGATACGCAGTATTTT
TRBV20-1	TRBJ1-2	NA	few	CSASFQVFNYGYTF	TGCAGTGCTAGTTTCCAGGTATTCAACTATGGCTACACCTTC
TRBV30	TRBJ1-2	NA	many	CAWSAGVYGYTF	TGTGCCTGGAGTGCCGGCGTCTATGGCTACACCTTC
TRBV9	TRBJ1-2	TRBD1	few	CASSLGGGDDGYTF	TGTGCCAGCAGCTTAGGGGGCGGCGACGATGGCTACACCTTC
TRBV6-1	TRBJ2-7	NA	NA	CASSWDRIYEQYF	TGTGCCAGCAGCTGGGACCGAATTTACGAGCAGTACTTC
TRBV5-1	TRBJ2-5	NA	NA	CASRRSRLDSVETQYF	TGCGCCAGCAGGCGGTCCCGACTAGACTCTGTGGAGACCCAGTACTTC
TRBV11-2	TRBJ1-6	NA	many	CASSLRNSPLHF	TGTGCCAGCAGCTTAAGGAATTCACCCCTCCACTTT
TRBV12-3/TRBV12-4	TRBJ1-6	TRBD1	NA	CASSLGDSEDSPLHF	TGTGCCAGCAGTTTAGGGGACAGCGAGGATTCACCCCTCCACTTT
TRBV3-1	TRBJ1-5	NA	many	CASSPDGAYNQPQHF	TGTGCCAGCAGCCCTGACGGGGCGTATAATCAGCCCCAGCATTTT
TRBV12-3/TRBV12-4	TRBJ1-1	NA	few	CASRGARVTEAFF	TGTGCCAGCAGGGGTGCCAGGGTGACTGAAGCTTTCTTT
TRBV15	TRBJ2-5	NA	NA	CATSRDAPGLETQYF	TGTGCCACCAGCAGAGATGCGCCAGGGCTGGAGACCCAGTACTTC
TRBV10-2	TRBJ1-5	TRBD1	NA	CASSESTGADQPQHF	TGCGCCAGCAGTGAGTCGACAGGGGCCGATCAGCCCCAGCATTTT
TRBV20-1	TRBJ2-1	NA	few	CSVGNEQFF	TGCAGTGTGGGCAATGAGCAGTTCTTC
TRBV12-3/TRBV12-4	TRBJ1-1	NA	many	CASGTIGMNTEAFF	TGTGCCAGCGGAACGATTGGCATGAACACTGAAGCTTTCTTT